The clone carrying this T cell receptor (beta chain) was seen once. The PCR ran on 60 Vbeta and 13 Jbeta primers. The table came from immunoSEQ multiplex PCR; TCRdb's copy has only in-frame clones and leaves some out. This sample has around 150,000 clones, with approximately 77% found just once. The data belong to a study of cytomegalovirus exposure and HLA in healthy donors. For the study at large: Earlier sequencing of about 200 million T cells yielded 100 million to 140 million unique TCR beta sequences. In terms of ancestry, the Caucasian-associated cluster contained more than 65% of the roughly 400 genotyped donors.

This CDR3 region has 15 residues. V dropped 7 bases and J dropped 7; count of bases not matched to a gene: 15. CDR1 and CDR2 from the germline V gene are LNHDA and SQIVND (reference sequence). The TCR comes from a man aged 25 to 40 in good health and CMV-seropositive. Material: PBMCs. The V and J genes are TRBV19 and TRBJ1-2; 7 bases are a match to TRBD1. The CDR3 region is CASTRGRARGTGYTF. CDR3 in DNA: TGTGCCAGTACCAGGGGCCGCGCCAGGGGGACTGGCTACACCTTC.